The T cell receptor beta chain described here comes from a study of vaccination effects on CD4 cells after COVID-19. As for this clone: Its antigen is undetermined.

CD4+ T cell isolation took place after about nine days of culture. Vaccine administered to participants consisted of two doses of either BNT162b2 or mRNA-1273. The study found no prior SARS-CoV-2 infection in the vaccine recipients, who tested negative for nucleocapsid antibodies. Cultures received IL-2 medium that replaced half the medium on days 3 and 7. CDR1 SGHTA and CDR2 FQGNSA come from the germline V gene. V was pared by 3 bases and J by 0 bases, with 7 bases between. The CDR3 consists of 14 residues. This table comes from immunoSEQ multiplex PCR, and its TCRdb copy is limited to in-frame clones, with some not included. The data hold some 60,000 clones, with nearly 80% observed a single time.

Sequenced material: CD4+ T cells from PBMCs cultured without peptide, taken after COVID-19 vaccination. The chain employs TRBV7-2 and TRBJ2-3; D remains unclear. This TCR was recovered from a human donor who received a COVID-19 vaccine. The CDR3 loop is CASSFGSSTDTQYF. CDR3 nucleotides: TGTGCCAGCAGCTTTGGCTCTAGCACAGATACGCAGTATTTT.